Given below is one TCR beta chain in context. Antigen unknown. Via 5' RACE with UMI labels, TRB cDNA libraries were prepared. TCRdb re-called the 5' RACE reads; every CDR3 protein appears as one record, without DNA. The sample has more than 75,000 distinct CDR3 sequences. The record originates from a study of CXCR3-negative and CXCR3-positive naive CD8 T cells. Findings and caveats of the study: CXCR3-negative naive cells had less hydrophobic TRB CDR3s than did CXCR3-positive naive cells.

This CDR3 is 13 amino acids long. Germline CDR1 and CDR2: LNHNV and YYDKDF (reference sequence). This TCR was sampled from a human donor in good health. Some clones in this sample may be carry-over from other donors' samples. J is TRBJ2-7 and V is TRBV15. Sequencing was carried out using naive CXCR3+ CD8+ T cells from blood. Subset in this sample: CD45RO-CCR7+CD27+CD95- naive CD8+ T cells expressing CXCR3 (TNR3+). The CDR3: CATSKVGNYEQYF.